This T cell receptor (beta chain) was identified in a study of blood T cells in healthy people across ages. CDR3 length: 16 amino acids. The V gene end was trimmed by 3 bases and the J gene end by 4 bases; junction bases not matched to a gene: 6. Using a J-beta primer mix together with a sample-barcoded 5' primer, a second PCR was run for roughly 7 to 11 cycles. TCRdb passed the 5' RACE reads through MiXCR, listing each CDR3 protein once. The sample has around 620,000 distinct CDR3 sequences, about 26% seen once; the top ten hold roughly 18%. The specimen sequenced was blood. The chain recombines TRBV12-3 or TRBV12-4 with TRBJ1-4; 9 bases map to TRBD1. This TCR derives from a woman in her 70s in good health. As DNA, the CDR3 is TGTGCCAGCAGTTTTACCTCGGGACAGGGTAATGAAAAACTGTTTTTT. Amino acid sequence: CASSFTSGQGNEKLFF.